This T cell receptor (beta chain) was documented in a study of identical twins. This CDR3 spans 15 amino acids. V lost 0 bases to trimming and J lost 6 bases; unmatched junction nucleotides: 7. CDR1 and CDR2 (germline): DFQATT, SNEGSKA (reference sequence). Template switching created a universal primer site, and the cDNA included unique molecular identifiers. In TCRdb, the 5' RACE reads were re-called with MiXCR into one record per CDR3 protein. The repertoire includes 410,000 or so distinct CDR3 sequences, about 18% of them detected once, and around 10% sits in the top ten. The material sequenced was naive T cells sorted from blood. V is TRBV20-1 and J is TRBJ2-7, with 11 bases aligning to TRBD2. The origin of this receptor is a man between 50 and 59 years old in good health. CDR3 region: CSARDALAGVFEQYF. CDR3 DNA: TGCAGTGCTAGAGATGCACTAGCGGGAGTCTTCGAGCAGTACTTC.